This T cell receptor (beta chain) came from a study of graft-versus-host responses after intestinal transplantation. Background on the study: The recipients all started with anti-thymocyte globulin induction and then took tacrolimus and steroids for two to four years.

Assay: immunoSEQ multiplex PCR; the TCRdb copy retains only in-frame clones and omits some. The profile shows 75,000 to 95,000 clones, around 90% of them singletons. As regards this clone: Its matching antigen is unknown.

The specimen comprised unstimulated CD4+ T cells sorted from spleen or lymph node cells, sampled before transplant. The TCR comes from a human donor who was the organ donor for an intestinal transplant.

DNA for the CDR3: TGTGCCAGCAGTGAGGACCCCTGGCAGGGGGCGAGCGAGCAGTTCTTC. Protein product: CASSEDPWQGASEQFF. The chain employs TRBV6-1 and TRBJ2-1, with 8 bases that match TRBD1. This CDR3 has 16 residues. After removal of 3 bases from V and 10 bases from J, the junction contained 14 bases not matched to a gene. Germline values: CDR1 MNHNS, CDR2 SASEGT.